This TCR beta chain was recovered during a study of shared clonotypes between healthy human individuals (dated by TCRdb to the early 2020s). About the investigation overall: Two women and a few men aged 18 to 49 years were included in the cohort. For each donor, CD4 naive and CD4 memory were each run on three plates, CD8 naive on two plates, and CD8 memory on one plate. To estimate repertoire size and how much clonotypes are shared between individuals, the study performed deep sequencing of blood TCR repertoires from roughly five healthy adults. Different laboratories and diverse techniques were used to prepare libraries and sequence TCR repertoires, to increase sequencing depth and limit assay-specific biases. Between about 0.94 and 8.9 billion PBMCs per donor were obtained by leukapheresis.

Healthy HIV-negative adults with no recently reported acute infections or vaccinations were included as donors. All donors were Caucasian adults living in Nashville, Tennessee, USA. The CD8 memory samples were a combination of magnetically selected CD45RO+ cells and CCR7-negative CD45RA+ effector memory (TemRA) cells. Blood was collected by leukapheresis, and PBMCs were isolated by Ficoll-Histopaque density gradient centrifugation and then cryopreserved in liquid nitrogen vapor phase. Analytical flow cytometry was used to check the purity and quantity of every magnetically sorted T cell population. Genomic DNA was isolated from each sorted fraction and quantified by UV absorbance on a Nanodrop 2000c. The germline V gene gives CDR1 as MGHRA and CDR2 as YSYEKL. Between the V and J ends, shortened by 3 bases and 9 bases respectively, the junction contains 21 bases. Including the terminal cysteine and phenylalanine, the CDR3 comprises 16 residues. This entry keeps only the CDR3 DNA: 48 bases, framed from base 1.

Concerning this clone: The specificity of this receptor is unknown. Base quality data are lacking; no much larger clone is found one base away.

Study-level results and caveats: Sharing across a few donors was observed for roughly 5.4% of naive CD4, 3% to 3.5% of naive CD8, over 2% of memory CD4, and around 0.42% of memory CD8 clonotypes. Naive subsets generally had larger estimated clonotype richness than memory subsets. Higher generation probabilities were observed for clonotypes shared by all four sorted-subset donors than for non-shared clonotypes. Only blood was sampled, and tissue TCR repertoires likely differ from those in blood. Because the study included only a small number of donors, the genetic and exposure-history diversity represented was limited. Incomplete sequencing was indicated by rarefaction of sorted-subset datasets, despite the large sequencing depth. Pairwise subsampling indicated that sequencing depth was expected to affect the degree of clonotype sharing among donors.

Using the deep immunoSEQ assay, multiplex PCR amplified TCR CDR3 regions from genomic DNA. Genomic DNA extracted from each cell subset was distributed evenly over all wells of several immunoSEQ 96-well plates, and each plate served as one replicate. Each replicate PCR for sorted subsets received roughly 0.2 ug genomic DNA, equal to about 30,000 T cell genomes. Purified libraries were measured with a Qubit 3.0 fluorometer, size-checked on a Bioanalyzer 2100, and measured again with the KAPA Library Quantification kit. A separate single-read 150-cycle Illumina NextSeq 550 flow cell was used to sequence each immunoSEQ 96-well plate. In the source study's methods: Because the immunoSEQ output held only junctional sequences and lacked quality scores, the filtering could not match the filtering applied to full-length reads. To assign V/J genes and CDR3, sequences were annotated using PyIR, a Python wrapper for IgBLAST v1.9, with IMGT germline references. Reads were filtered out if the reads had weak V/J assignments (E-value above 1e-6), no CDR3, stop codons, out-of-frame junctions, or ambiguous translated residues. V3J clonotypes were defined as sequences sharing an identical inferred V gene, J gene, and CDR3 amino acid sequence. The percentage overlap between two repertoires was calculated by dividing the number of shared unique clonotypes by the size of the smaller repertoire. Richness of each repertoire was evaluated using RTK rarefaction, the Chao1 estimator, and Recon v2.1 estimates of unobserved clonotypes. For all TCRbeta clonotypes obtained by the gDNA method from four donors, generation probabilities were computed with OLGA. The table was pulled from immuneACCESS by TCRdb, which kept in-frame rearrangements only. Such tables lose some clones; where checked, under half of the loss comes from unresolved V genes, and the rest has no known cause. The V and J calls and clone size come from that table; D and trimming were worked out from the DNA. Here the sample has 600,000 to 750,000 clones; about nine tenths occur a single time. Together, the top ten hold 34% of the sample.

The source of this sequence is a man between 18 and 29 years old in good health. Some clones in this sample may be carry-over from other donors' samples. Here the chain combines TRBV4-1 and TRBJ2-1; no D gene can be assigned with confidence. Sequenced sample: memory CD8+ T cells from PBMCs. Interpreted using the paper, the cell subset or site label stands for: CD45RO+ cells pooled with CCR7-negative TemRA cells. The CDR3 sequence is CASSQSSAPGIGEQFF. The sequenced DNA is TGCGCCAGCAGCCAGAGCTCCGCTCCTGGTATCGGTGAGCAGTTCTTC.